Reported below is one T cell receptor beta chain. A read error may explain this, as a much larger clone is one base away. V trimming: 2 bases; J trimming: 7 bases; junction bases outside the gene matches: 3. Per the germline V gene, CDR1 is LGHDT and CDR2 is YNNKEL (reference sequence). The CDR3 totals 14 residues. This record comes from a study of T cells in Graves' hyperthyroidism and ophthalmopathy. Those patients with uncontrolled infection, other autoimmune disease, pregnancy or lactation were excluded. Authors of the study amplified TCR beta CDR3 regions from RNA transcripts. The primer set for the first-round RT-PCR of the TCR CDR3 was HTBI. TCRdb called the multiplex PCR reads again in MiXCR, with one record for every CDR3 protein. The table includes a few hundred thousand distinct CDR3 sequences, about 13% detected once.

The chain recombines TRBV3-1 with TRBJ1-1; 11 positions match TRBD1. This TCR derives from a man younger than 45 with Graves' hyperthyroidism that later progressed to Graves' ophthalmopathy. The source material was blood. The CDR3 is CASSQRTGGGEAFF. For the CDR3, the DNA is TGTGCCAGCAGCCAACGGACAGGGGGCGGTGAAGCTTTCTTT.